This T cell receptor (beta chain) was sequenced during a study of OX40 agonist ivuxolimab in advanced cancers. Across the whole study: The dose-escalation cohort was about 83% male, with a mean age of around 60 years, ranging about 20 to 79. Study results and caveats: In CD8+ T cells, expanded clones were on average more numerous than in CD4+. Some patients who did not respond also had low normalized T-cell clonal expansion.

This clone was counted only a few times. Antigen: not known. Some clones are missing from TCRdb's copy, which holds only in-frame ones; the method was immunoSEQ multiplex PCR. The sample records roughly 58,000 clones, 87% being singletons. Blood specimens came from baseline, cycle 4 day 1, and cycle 7 day 1. The CDR3 is 13 amino acids. Trimming pared 0 bases from V and 9 bases from J, leaving 9 bases between. The germline V gene encodes CDR1 KGHSH and CDR2 LQKENI. The clonotype originates from an adult with an advanced solid tumor such as melanoma, head and neck, liver or kidney cancer. The material sequenced was CD4+ or CD8+ T cells sorted from blood, taken in a trial of the OX40 agonist ivuxolimab. The chain couples TRBV18 to TRBJ2-1; no clear D gene. Here the CDR3 reads CASSPPGSREQFF. The CDR3 DNA follows: TGTGCCAGCTCACCACCGGGGTCACGTGAGCAGTTCTTC. Full variable domain (outside the CDR3, taken from reference TRBV18 and TRBJ2-1): NAGVMQNPRHLVRRRGQEARLRCSPMKGHSHVYWYRQLPEEGLKFMVYLQKENIIDESGMPKERFSAEFPKEGPSILRIQQVVRGDSAAYFCASSPPGSREQFFGPGTRLTVL.